Sequencing of this T cell receptor beta chain was carried out in a study of blood T cell repertoires in COVID-19. Cohort placement rested on clinical history that participants reported themselves. What the recovered Cohort 3 donors had was two negative PCRs, clearance, or symptom resolution. Assay: immunoSEQ multiplex PCR; the TCRdb copy retains only in-frame clones and omits some. The repertoire holds 150,000 to 200,000 clones, with approximately 90% as singletons. Sequencing was done on a sample of PBMCs or T cells enriched from blood (not recorded which). The clonotype originates from a woman younger than 30 who had recovered from COVID-19.

The CDR3 bases are TGTGCCAGCAGCACCCTTACATCAACCTACGAGCAGTACTTC. Its protein is CASSTLTSTYEQYF. This chain joins TRBV7-8 and TRBJ2-7; D is unresolved. V shed 5 bases and J shed 2 bases, with 13 bases lying between them. The CDR3 is 14 residues long. Germline CDR1 reads SGHVS; CDR2 reads FQNEAQ.